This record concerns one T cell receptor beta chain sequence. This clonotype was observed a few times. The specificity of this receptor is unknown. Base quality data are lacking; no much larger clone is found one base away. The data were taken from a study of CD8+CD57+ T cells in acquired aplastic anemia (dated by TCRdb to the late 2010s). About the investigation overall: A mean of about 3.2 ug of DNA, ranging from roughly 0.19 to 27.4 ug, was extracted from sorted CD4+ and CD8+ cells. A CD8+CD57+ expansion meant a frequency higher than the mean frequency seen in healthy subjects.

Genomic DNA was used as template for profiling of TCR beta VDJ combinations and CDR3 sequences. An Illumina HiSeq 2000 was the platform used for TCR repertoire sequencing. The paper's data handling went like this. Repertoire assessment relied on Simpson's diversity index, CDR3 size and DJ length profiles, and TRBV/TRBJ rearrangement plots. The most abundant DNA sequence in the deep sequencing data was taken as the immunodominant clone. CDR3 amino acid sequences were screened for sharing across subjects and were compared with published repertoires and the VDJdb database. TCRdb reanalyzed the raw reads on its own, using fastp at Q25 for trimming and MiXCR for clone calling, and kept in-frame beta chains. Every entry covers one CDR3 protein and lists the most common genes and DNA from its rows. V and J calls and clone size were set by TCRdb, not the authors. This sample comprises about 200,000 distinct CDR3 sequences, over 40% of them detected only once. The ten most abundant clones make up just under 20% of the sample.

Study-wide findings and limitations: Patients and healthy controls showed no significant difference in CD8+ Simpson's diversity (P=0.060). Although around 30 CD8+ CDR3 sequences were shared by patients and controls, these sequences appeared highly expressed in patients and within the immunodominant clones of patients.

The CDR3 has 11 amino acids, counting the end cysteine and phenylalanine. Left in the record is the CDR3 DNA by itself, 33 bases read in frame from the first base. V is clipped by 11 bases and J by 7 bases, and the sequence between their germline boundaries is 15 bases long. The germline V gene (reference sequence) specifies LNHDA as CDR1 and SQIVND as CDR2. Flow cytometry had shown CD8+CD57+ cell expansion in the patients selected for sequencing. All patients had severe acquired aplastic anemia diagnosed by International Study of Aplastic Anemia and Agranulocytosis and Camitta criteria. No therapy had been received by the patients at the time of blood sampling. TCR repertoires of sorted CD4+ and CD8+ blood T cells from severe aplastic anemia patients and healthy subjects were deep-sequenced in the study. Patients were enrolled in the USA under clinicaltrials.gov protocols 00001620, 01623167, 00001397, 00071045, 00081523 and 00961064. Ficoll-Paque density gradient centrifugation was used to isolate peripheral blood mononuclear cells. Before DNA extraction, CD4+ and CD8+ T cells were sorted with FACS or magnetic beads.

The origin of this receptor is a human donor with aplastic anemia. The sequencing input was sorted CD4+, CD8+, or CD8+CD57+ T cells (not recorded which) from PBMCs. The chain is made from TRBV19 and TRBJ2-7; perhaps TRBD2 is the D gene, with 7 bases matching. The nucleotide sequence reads TGTGCCCCCAAGGGGGGGGAAGAGCAGTACTTC. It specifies CAPKGGEEQYF. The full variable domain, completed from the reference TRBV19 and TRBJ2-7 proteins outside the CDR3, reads DGGITQSPKYLFRKEGQNVTLSCEQNLNHDAMYWYRQDPGQGLRLIYYSQIVNDFQKGDIAEGYSVSREKKESFPLTVTSAQKNPTAFYLCAPKGGEEQYFGPGTRLTVT.